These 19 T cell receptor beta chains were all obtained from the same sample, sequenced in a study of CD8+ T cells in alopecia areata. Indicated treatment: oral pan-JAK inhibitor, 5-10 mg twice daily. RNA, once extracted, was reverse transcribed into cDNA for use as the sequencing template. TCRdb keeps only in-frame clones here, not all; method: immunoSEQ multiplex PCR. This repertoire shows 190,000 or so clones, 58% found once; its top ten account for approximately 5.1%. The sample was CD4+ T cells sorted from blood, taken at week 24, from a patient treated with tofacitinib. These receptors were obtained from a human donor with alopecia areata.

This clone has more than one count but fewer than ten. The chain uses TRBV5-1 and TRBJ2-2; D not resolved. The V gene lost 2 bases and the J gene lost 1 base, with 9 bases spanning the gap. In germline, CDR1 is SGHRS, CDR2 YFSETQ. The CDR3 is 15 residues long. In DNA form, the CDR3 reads TGCGCCAGCAGCTTCGGTTGGGTGAACACCGGGGAGCTGTTTTTT. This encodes CASSFGWVNTGELFF.

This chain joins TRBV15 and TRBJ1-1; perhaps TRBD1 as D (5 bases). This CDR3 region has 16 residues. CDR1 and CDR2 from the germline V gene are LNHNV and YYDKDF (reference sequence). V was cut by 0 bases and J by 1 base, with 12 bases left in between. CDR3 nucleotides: TGTGCCACCAGCAGAGATCCGGCTGGGGCGAACACTGAAGCTTTCTTT. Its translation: CATSRDPAGANTEAFF. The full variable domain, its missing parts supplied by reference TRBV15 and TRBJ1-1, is DAMVIQNPRYQVTQFGKPVTLSCSQTLNHNVMYWYQQKSSQAPKLLFHYYDKDFNNEADTPDNFQSRRPNTSFCFLDIRSPGLGDTAMYLCATSRDPAGANTEAFFGQGTRLTVV.

The CDR3 here is CATSRGDSLGEQYF. CDR3 nucleotides: TGTGCCACCAGCAGAGGGGACAGTTTGGGCGAGCAGTACTTC. V gene TRBV15 combines with J gene TRBJ2-7, with 7 bases that match TRBD1. Germline CDR1 LNHNV, CDR2 YYDKDF (reference sequence). This CDR3 comprises 14 residues. J gave up 6 bases and V 1 base, and 6 bases lay outside the gene matches.

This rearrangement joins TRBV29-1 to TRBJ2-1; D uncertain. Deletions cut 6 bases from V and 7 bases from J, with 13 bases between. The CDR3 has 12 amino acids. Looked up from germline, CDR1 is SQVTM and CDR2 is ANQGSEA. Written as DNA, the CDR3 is TGCAGCGTCGGTGAGATTACTAATGAGCAGTTCTTC. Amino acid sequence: CSVGEITNEQFF.

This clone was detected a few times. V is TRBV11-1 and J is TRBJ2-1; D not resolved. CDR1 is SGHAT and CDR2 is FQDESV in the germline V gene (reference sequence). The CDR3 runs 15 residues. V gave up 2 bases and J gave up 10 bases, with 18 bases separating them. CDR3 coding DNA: TGTGCCAGCAGCTTATCCGGGCCGACTGGCCCCGAGCAGTTCTTC. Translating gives CASSLSGPTGPEQFF. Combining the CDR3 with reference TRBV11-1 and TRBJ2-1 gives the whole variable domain EAEVAQSPRYKITEKSQAVAFWCDPISGHATLYWYRQILGQGPELLVQFQDESVVDDSQLPKDRFSAERLKGVDSTLKIQPAELGDSAMYLCASSLSGPTGPEQFFGPGTRLTVL.

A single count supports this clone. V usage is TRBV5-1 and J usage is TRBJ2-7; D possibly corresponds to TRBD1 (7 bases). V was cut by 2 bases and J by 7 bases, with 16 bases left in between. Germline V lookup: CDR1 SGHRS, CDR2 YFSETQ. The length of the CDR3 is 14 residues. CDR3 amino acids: CASSFSGGIEEQYF. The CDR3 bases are TGCGCCAGCAGCTTCTCAGGGGGGATAGAGGAGCAGTACTTC.

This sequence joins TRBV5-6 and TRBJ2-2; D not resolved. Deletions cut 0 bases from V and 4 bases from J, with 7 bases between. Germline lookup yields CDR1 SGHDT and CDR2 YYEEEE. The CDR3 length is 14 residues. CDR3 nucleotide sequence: TGTGCCAGCAGCTTGGATCCCGTCACCGGGGAGCTGTTTTTT. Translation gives CASSLDPVTGELFF.

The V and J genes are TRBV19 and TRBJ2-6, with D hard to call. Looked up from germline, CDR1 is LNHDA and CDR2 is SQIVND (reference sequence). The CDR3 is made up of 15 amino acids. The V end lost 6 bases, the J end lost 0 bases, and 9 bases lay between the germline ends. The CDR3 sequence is CASREWTSGANVLTF. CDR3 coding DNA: TGTGCCAGTAGGGAGTGGACCTCTGGGGCCAACGTCCTGACTTTC.

CDR3 sequence (DNA): TGTGCCAGCAGTGGGACTGCAGTGGGGGAGACCCAGTACTTC. This encodes CASSGTAVGETQYF. The V gene is TRBV2, the J gene TRBJ2-5; possibly TRBD2 for D (5 bases). The length of the CDR3 is 14 residues. The V and J ends lost 4 bases and 5 bases respectively, with 14 bases between them. CDR1 and CDR2 from the germline V gene are SNHLY and FYNNEI.

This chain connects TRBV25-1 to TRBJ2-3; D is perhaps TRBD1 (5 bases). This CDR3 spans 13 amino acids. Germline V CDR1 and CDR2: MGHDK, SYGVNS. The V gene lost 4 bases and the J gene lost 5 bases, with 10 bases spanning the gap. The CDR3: CASSGQTEDTQYF. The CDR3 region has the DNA TGTGCCAGCAGTGGCCAGACAGAAGATACGCAGTATTTT.

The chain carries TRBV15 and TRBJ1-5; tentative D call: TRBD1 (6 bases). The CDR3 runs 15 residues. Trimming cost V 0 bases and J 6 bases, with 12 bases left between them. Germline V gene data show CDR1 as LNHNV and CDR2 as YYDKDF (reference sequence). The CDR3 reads CATSRDPLRGQPQHF. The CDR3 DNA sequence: TGTGCCACCAGCAGAGATCCCCTCAGGGGTCAGCCCCAGCATTTT.

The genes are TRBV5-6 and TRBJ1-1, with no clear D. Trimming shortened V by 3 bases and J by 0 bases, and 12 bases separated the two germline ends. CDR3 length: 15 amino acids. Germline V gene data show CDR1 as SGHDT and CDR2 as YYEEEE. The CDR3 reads CASSSWGFVNTEAFF. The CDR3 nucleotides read TGTGCCAGCAGCTCCTGGGGATTTGTGAACACTGAAGCTTTCTTT.

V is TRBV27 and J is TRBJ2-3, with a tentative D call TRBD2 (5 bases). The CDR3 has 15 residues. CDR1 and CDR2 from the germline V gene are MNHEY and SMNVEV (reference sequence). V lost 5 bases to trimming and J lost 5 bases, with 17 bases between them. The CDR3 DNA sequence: TGTGCCAGCAGTCTCTACGGGGATAATAAAGATACGCAGTATTTT. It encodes CASSLYGDNKDTQYF.

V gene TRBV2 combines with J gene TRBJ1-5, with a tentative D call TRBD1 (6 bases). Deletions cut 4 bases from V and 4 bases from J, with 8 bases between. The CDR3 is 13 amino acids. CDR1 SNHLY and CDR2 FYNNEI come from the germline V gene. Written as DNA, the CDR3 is TGTGCCAGCAGTGGACAGGTAAATCAGCCCCAGCATTTT. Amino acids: CASSGQVNQPQHF.

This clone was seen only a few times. DNA for the CDR3: TGTGCCATCAAAGGCGGAACGGGGGATAGGGGGTACAATGAGCAGTTCTTC. Translating it yields CAIKGGTGDRGYNEQFF. V is TRBV10-3 and J is TRBJ2-1; the D call may be TRBD1 or TRBD2 (6 bases each). Trimming cost V 7 bases and J 4 bases, with 23 bases left between them. The CDR3 runs to 17 residues. The V gene's germline CDR1 is ENHRY and CDR2 SYGVKD.

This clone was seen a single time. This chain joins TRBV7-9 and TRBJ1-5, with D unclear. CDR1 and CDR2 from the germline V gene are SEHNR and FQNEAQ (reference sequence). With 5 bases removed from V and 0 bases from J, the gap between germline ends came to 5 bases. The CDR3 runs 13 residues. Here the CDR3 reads CASSRNSNQPQHF. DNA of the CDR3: TGTGCCAGCAGCCGAAATAGCAATCAGCCCCAGCATTTT. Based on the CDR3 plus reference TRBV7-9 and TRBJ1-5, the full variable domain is DTGVSQNPRHKITKRGQNVTFRCDPISEHNRLYWYRQTLGQGPEFLTYFQNEAQLEKSRLLSDRFSAERPKGSFSTLEIQRTEQGDSAMYLCASSRNSNQPQHFGDGTRLSIL.

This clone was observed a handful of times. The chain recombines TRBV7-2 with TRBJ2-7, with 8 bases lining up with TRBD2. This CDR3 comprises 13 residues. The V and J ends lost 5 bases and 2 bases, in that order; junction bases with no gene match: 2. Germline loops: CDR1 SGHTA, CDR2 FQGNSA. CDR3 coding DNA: TGTGCCAGCAGCAGACTAGCGACCTACGAGCAGTACTTC. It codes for CASSRLATYEQYF.

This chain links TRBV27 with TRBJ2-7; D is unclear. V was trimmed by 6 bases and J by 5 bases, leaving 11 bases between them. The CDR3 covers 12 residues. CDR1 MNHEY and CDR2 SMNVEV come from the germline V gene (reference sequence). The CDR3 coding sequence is TGTGCCAGCAGGACCGGGCGGAACGAGCAGTACTTC. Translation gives CASRTGRNEQYF.

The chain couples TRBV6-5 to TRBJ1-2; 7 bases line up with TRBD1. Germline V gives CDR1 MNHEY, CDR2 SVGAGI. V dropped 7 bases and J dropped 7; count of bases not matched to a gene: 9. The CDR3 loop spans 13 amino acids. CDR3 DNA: TGTGCCAGCAAATTATCAGGGGGTGGTGGCTACACCTTC. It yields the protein CASKLSGGGGYTF.